These T cell receptor beta chains were read from a single sample in a study of cytomegalovirus exposure and HLA in healthy donors. Profiled with immunoSEQ multiplex PCR; TCRdb holds only in-frame clones, not every one. This sample has about 120,000 clones; 81% occur once, and the top ten carry under 5%. Material: PBMCs. The receptor source for this set is a man aged 18-30 years in good health and CMV-seropositive. Each CDR3 is given without its conserved first and last residue.

>TRBV19|TRBJ2-7|13
ASSIVAGVPYEQY
>TRBV2|TRBJ2-7|13
ASTESLAATYEQY
>TRBV27|TRBJ1-5|11
ASSHGPHQPQH
>TRBV29-1|TRBJ1-4|10
SVGDKDEKLF
>TRBV19|TRBJ2-7|13
ASSIAIARIYEQY
>TRBV4-1|TRBJ1-2|13
ASSRVVGGLGGYT
>TRBV6-5|TRBJ1-3|13
ASKAGTGVGNTIY
>TRBV13|TRBJ1-2|11
ASSSGQGYGYT
>TRBV6-5|TRBJ2-3|13
ASSLAGGRTDTQY
>TRBV5-1|TRBJ2-5|11
ASSKTSGETQY
>TRBV19|TRBJ1-4|12
ASSIGQLGEKLF
>TRBV10-2|TRBJ2-3|15
ASSDLSPSGGGDTQY
>TRBV30|TRBJ2-7|12
AATSGTGRFEQY
>TRBV28|TRBJ1-2|14
ASSSYRGRGGYGYT
>TRBV29-1|TRBJ2-5|13
SVGTSGGPRETQY
>TRBV9|TRBJ1-5|13
ASSASGSSNQPQH
>TRBV30|TRBJ1-6|14
AWRDSLGGSHSPLH
>TRBV6-1|TRBJ1-1|12
ASSEDLSLGRAF
>TRBV6-5|TRBJ2-2|11
ASSYSTGGELF
>TRBV5-1|TRBJ1-2|11
ASSARDLDGYT
>TRBV4-3|TRBJ2-3|14
ASRPNGERGTDTQY
>TRBV7-2|TRBJ1-5|13
ASSLAHGGNQPQH
>TRBV2|TRBJ1-1|12
AGNSGTVNTEAF
>TRBV7-2|TRBJ2-2|14
ASSLGGGGGTGELF
>TRBV30|TRBJ1-2|14
AWSLEPGGGGYGYT
>TRBV5-1|TRBJ1-2|17
ASSLRGLEGGAVNYGYT
>TRBV6-1|TRBJ2-7|9
ATRFSDEQY
>TRBV7-9|TRBJ1-1|12
ASSYETGLTEAF
>TRBV7-9|TRBJ2-1|14
ASSPHSLDRGNEQF
>TRBV14|TRBJ2-3|12
ASSQELRTDTQY
>TRBV18|TRBJ2-7|12
ASSPGTGPYEQY
>TRBV9|TRBJ1-1|11
ASSVTGNTEAF
>TRBV11-1|TRBJ2-5|11
ASSLDREETQY
>TRBV5-1|TRBJ2-1|11
ASSSNRQGEQF
>TRBV6-6|TRBJ2-7|12
ASSYSEDSSEQY
>TRBV4-3|TRBJ2-3|13
ASSLNAVGTDTQY
>TRBV5-1|TRBJ2-7|13
ASSLAGGDLYEQY
>TRBV20-1|TRBJ2-3|9
RAGSGVRTY
>TRBV4-3|TRBJ2-3|13
ASSQGTRHTDTQY
>TRBV6-6|NA|10
ASGTSLYEQY
>TRBV6-5|TRBJ2-7|12
ASSTDRVSYEQY
>TRBV7-9|TRBJ2-7|11
ASAPWSSDEQY